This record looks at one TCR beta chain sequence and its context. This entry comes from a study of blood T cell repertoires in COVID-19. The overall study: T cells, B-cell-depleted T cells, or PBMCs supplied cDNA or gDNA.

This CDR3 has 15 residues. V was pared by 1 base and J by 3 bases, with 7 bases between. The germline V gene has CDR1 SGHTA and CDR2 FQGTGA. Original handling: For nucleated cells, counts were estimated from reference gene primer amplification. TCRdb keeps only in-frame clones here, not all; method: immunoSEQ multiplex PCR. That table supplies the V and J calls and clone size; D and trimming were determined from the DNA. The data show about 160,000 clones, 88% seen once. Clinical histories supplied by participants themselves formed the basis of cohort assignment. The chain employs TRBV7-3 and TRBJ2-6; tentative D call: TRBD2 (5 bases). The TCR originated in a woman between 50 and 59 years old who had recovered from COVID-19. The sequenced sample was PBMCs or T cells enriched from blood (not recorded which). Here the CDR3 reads CASSLSGSGANVLTF. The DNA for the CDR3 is TGTGCCAGCAGCTTAAGTGGGAGTGGGGCCAACGTCCTGACTTTC.